In its sample, the clone carrying this TCR beta chain was seen many times. No antigen is known for it. The CDR3 sequence is 15 residues long. Trimming cost V 3 bases and J 2 bases; bases outside gene matches: 1. Amplification yielded TCR beta CDR3 regions, with RNA transcripts as the source. The TCR CDR3 was amplified in a first-round RT-PCR using the HTBI primer set. Via MiXCR, TCRdb re-called the multiplex PCR reads, giving one row per CDR3 protein. The sample yields 450,000 to 650,000 distinct CDR3 sequences, about a fifth seen once. This specimen belongs to a study of T cells in Graves' hyperthyroidism and ophthalmopathy. The study's findings and limits: A model of 13 V-J features distinguished ophthalmopathy from stable hyperthyroidism.

Sequencing used blood. The chain recombines TRBV12-3 or TRBV12-4 with TRBJ2-5; 12 bases are shared with TRBD2. The TCR originated in a man between 18 and 29 years old with Graves' hyperthyroidism. The CDR3 region is CASSFGLAGQETQYF. The CDR3 DNA sequence: TGTGCCAGCAGTTTTGGACTAGCGGGACAAGAGACCCAGTACTTC.